The clone carrying this T cell receptor (beta chain) was counted a few times. These data are taken from a study of blood T cell repertoires in COVID-19. The germline CDR1 and CDR2 sequences are SGDLS and YYNGEE. The CDR3 length is 14 residues. Trimming took off 4 bases at V and 2 bases at J, with 13 bases between the two ends. TCRdb's table, derived via immunoSEQ multiplex PCR, lists solely in-frame clones and lacks some. The sample contains 130,000 or so clones, nearly 70% of which appear only once. The sequence was obtained from a woman in her 70s with acute or convalescent COVID-19. V and J are TRBV9 and TRBJ2-7; TRBD1 might be the D (6 bases). Sequences were obtained from peripheral blood. The CDR3 sequence is CASSHGTSAYEQYF. CDR3 sequence (DNA): TGTGCCAGCAGCCACGGGACATCCGCCTACGAGCAGTACTTC.